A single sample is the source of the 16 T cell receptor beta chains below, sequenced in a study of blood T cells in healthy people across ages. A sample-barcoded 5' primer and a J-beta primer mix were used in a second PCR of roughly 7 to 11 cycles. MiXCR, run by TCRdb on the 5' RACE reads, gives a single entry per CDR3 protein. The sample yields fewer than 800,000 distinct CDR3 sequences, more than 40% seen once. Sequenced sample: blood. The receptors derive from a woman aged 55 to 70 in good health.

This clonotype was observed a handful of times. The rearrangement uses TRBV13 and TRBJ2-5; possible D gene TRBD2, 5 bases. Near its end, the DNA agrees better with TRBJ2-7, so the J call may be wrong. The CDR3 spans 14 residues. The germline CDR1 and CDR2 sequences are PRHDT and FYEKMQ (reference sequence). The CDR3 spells CASSLVRRGSEQYF. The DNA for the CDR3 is TGTGCCAGCAGCTTAGTTAGGAGAGGGTCCGAGCAGTACTTC.

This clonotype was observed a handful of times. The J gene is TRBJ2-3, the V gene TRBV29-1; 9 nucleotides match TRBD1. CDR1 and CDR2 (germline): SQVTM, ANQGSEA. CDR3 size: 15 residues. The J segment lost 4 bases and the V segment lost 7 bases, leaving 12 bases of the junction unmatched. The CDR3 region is CSASQGAGSADTQYF. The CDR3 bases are TGCAGCGCTTCACAGGGGGCAGGTTCGGCAGATACGCAGTATTTT.

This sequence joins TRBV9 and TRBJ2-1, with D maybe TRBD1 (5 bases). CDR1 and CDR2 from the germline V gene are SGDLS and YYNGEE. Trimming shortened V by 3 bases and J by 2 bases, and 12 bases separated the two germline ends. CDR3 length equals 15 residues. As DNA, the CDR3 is TGTGCCAGCAGCGCCAGGGAAAGAACCTACAATGAGCAGTTCTTC. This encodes CASSARERTYNEQFF.

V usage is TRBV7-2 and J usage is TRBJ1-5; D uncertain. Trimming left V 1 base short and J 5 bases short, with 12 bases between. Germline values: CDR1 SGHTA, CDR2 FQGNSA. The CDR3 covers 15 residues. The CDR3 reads CASSLEATRYQPQHF. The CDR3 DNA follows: TGTGCCAGCAGCTTAGAGGCCACCCGGTATCAGCCCCAGCATTTT.

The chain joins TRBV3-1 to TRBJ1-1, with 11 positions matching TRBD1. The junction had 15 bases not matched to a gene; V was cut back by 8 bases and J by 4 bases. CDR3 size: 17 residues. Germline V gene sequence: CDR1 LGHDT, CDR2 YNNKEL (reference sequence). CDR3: CASGLSDRGLFGTEAFF. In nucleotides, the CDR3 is TGTGCCAGCGGCCTTTCGGACAGGGGGCTTTTTGGCACTGAAGCTTTCTTT.

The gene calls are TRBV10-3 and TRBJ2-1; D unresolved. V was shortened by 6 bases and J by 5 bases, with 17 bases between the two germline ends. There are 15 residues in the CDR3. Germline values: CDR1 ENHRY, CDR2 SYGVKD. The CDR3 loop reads CAISVPRPRNNEQFF. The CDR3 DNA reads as TGTGCCATCAGCGTACCCCGCCCCCGGAACAATGAGCAGTTCTTC.

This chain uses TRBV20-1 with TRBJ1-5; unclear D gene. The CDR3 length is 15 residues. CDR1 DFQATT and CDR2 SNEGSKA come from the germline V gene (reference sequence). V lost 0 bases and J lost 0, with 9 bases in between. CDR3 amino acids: CSARDLRDSNQPQHF. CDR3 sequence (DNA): TGCAGTGCTAGAGATCTTAGGGATAGCAATCAGCCCCAGCATTTT.

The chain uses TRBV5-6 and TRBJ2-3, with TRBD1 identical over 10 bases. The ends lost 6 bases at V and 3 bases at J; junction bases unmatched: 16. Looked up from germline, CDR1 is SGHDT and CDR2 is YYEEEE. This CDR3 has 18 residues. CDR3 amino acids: CASTPIEADRGRTDTQYF. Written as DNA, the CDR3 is TGTGCCAGCACCCCGATTGAAGCCGACAGGGGGCGAACAGATACGCAGTATTTT.

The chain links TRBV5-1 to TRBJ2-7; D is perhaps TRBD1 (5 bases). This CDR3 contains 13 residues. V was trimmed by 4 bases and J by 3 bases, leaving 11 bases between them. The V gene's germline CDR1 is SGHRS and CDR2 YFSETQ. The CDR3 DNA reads TGCGCCAGCAGCGATGGCAGGGACTACGAGCAGTACTTC. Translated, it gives CASSDGRDYEQYF.

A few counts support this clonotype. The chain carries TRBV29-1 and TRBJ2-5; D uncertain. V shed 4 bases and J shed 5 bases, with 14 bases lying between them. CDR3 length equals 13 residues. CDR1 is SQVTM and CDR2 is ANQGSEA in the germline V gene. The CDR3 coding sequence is TGCAGCGTTGTTCTGGGCCTGGGGGAGACCCAGTACTTC. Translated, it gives CSVVLGLGETQYF.

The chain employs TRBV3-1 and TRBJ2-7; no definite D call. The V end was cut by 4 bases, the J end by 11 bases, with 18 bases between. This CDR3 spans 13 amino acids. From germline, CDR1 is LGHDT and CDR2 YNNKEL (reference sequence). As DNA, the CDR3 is TGTGCCAGCAGCCCTACGGACCGATCAAGGGAGTACTTC. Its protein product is CASSPTDRSREYF.

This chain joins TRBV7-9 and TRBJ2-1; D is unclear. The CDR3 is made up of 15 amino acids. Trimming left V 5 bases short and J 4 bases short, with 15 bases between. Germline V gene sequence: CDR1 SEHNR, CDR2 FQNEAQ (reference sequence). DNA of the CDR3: TGTGCCAGCAGCCCCCCGGTAGAGTCTTACAATGAGCAGTTCTTC. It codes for CASSPPVESYNEQFF.

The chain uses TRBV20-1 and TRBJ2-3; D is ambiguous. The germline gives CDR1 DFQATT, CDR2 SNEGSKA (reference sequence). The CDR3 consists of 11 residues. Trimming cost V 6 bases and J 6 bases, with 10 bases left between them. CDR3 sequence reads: CSAPPGDTQYF. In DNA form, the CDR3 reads TGCAGTGCGCCCCCCGGGGATACGCAGTATTTT.

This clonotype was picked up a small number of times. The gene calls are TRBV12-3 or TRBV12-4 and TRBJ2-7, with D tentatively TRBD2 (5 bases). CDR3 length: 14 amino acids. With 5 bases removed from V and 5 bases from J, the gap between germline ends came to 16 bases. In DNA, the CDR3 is TGTGCCAGCAGTCTCTCCCCGGGGTCCCACGAGCAGTACTTC. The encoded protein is CASSLSPGSHEQYF.

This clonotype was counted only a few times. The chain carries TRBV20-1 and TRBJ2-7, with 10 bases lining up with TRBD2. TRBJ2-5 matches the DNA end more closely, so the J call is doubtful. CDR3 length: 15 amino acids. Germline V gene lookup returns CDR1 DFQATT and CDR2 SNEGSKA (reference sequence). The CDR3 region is CSARDPSGRVETQYF. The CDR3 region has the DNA TGCAGTGCTAGAGATCCCAGCGGGAGGGTTGAGACCCAGTACTTC.

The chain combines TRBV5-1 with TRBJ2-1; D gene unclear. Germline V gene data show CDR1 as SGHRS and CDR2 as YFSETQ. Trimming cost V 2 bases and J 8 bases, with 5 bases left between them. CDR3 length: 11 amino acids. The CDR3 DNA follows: TGCGCCAGCAGCTTTAAACATGAGCAGTTCTTC. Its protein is CASSFKHEQFF.